Only one count was recorded for the clone carrying this T cell receptor (beta chain). The data originate from a study of shared clonotypes between healthy human individuals. Naive CD8 cells lacked CD45RO and underwent positive selection for CCR7, leaving out terminally differentiated effector memory CD45RA+ cells. The V gene's germline CDR1 is SGHDT and CDR2 YYEEEE. The length of the CDR3 is 14 residues. The germline V and J ends were trimmed by 2 bases and 11 bases, with 19 bases remaining between them. Sequencing was performed with immunoSEQ multiplex PCR; in TCRdb, only in-frame clones are kept and a portion is missing. The repertoire holds hundreds of thousands of clones, with less than 97% as singletons.

The sample was naive CD8+ T cells sorted from blood. The rearrangement joins TRBV5-6 to TRBJ1-1; D is possibly TRBD1 (6 bases). This TCR was sampled from a woman aged 25-40 years in good health. The CDR3 loop is CASSFRQVGLDAFF. The CDR3 coding sequence is TGTGCCAGCAGCTTCCGACAGGTAGGGCTGGATGCTTTCTTT.